This T cell receptor beta chain came from a study of shared clonotypes between healthy human individuals. Germline-derived CDR1 and CDR2 are SQVTM and ANQGSEA. The CDR3 has 12 residues. V dropped 4 bases and J dropped 0 bases, with 6 bases sitting between them. Sequenced by immunoSEQ multiplex PCR; TCRdb stores in-frame clones only, minus some. The data show 600,000 to 750,000 clones, roughly 91% seen once. The specimen was memory CD8+ T cells from PBMCs. Subset in this sample: CD45RO+ cells pooled with CCR7-negative TemRA cells. This receptor was obtained from a man between 18 and 29 years old in good health. Some clones in this sample may be carry-over from other donors' samples. V gene TRBV29-1 combines with J gene TRBJ1-1; D unclear. CDR3 loop: CSVVWMNTEAFF. DNA of the CDR3: TGCAGCGTTGTATGGATGAACACTGAAGCTTTCTTT.